Listed below are T cell receptor beta chains from one sample, sequenced in a study of T cell responses to AZD1222 COVID-19 vaccine. Sequencing used immunoSEQ multiplex PCR; TCRdb keeps in-frame clones, though not all of them. The sample holds about 170,000 clones, roughly nine tenths seen once. The material was peripheral blood, obtained on day 0 of AZD1222 vaccination. Every receptor here comes from an adult in good health. The CDR3 runs from the conserved cysteine through the conserved F or W. A D gene is named only where the DNA matches it firmly. Size values are once, few and many counts, or a class for expanded clones, and some rows have none.

CDR3 DNA | CDR3 protein | J gene | D gene | V gene | clone size
TGTGCCAGCAGCTGGTCCTCCTACGAGCAGTACTTC | CASSWSSYEQYF | TRBJ2-7 | - | TRBV5-6 | -
TGTGCCAGTAGTATATCCTCAAAGGGCGGAACCACAGATACGCAGTATTTT | CASSISSKGGTTDTQYF | TRBJ2-3 | - | TRBV19 | -
TGTGCCAGCAGCGCTAACAGGGGGAGCAGCACAGATACGCAGTATTTT | CASSANRGSSTDTQYF | TRBJ2-3 | TRBD1 | TRBV5-6 | -
TGTGCCAGCAAAAGGGACAGATTGAACACTGAAGCTTTCTTT | CASKRDRLNTEAFF | TRBJ1-1 | TRBD1 | TRBV27 | -
TGTGCCAGCAGTTTGAGGGGTGGGAGAGAGCAGTACTTC | CASSLRGGREQYF | TRBJ2-7 | - | TRBV12-3/TRBV12-4 | -
TGCGCCAGCAGCTTAGCGGCTCCGGACAGGAACACTGAAGCTTTCTTT | CASSLAAPDRNTEAFF | TRBJ1-1 | - | TRBV5-1 | -
TGTGCCAGTAGTAAGGGGGGCGACTATGGCTACACCTTC | CASSKGGDYGYTF | TRBJ1-2 | - | TRBV19 | -
TGTGCCAGTAATGGCGGGGGGGATTCCAGCTCCTACGAGCAGTACTTC | CASNGGGDSSSYEQYF | TRBJ2-7 | TRBD2 | TRBV7-9 | -
TGTGCCAGCAGCTTTAGGACACTGAACACTGAAGCTTTCTTT | CASSFRTLNTEAFF | TRBJ1-1 | - | TRBV7-9 | once
TGTGCCAGCAGCGATGGCCTCGGTTTGGGTGAAAAACTGTTTTTT | CASSDGLGLGEKLFF | TRBJ1-4 | - | TRBV9 | few
TGTGCCAGCAGCTTAGCCTGGCACTCCGGAAACACCATATATTTT | CASSLAWHSGNTIYF | TRBJ1-3 | - | TRBV7-2 | -